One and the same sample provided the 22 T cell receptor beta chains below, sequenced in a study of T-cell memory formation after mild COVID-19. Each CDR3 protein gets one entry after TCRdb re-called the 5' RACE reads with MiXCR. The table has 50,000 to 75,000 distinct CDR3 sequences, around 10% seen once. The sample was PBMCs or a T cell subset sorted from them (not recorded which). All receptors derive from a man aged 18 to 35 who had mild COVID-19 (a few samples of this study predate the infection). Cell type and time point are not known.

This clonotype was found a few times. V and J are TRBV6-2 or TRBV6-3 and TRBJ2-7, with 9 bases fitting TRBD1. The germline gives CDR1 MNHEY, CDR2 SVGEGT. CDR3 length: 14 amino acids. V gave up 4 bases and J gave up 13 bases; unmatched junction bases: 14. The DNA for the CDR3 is TGTGCCAGCAGTTGGAGATTGGGGACAGGGATGCTTTACTTC. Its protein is CASSWRLGTGMLYF.

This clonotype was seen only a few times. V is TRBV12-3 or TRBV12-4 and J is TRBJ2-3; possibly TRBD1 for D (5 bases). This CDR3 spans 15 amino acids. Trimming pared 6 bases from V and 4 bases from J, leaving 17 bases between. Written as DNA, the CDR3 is TGTGCCAGCAGCCCAAGGAAGGGGCTGGCAGATACGCAGTATTTT. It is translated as CASSPRKGLADTQYF.

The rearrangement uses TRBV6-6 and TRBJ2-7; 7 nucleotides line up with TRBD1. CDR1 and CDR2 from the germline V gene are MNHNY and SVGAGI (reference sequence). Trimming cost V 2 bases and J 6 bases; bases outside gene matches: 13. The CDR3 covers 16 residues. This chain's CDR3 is CASSYVPNKQGSEQYV. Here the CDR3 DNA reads TGTGCCAGCAGTTACGTCCCGAATAAACAGGGGTCCGAGCAGTACGTC.

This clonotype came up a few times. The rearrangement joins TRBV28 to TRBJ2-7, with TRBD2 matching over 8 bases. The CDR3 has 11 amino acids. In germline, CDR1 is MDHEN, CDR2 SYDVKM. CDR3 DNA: TGTGCCAGCAGGGCCGCCGGGGGGGCGGAGGTC. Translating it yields CASRAAGGAEV.

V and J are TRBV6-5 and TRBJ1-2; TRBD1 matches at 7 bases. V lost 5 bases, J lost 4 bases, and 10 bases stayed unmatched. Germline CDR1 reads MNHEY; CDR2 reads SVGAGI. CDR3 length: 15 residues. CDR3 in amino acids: CASSEGQLFTYGYTF. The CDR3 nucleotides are TGTGCCAGCAGTGAGGGACAGCTCTTTACCTATGGCTACACCTTC.

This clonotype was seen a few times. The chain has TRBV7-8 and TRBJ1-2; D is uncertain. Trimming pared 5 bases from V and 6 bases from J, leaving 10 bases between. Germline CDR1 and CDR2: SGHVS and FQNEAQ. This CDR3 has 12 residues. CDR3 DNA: TGTGCCAGCAGCCCCCGCGCCGATGGCTACACCTTC. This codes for CASSPRADGYTF.

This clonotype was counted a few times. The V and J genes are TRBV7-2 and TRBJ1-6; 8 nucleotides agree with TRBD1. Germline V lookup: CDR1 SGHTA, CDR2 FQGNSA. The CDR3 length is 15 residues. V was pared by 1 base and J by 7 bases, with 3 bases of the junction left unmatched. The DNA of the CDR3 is TGTGCCAGCAGCTTAGAGGGACAGGCCAATTCACCCCTCCACTTT. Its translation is CASSLEGQANSPLHF.

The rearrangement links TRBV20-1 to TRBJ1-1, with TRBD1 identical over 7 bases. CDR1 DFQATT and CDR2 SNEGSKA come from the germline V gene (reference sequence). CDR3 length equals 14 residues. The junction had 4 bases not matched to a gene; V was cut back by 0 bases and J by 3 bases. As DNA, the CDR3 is TGCAGTGCTAGAGAACAGGGGTACGACACTGAAGCTTTCTTT. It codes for CSAREQGYDTEAFF.

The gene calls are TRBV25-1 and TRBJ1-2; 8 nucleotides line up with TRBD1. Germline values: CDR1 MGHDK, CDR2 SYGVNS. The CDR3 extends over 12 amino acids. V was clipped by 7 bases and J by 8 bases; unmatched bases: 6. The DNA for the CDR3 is TGTGCCAGCATGGACAGGGCGGACGGCTACACCTTC. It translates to CASMDRADGYTF.

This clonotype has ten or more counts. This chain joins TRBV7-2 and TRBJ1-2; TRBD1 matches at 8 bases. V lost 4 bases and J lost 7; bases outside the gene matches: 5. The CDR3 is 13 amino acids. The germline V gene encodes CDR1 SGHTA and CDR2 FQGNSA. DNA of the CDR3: TGTGCCAGCAGCTCAGGACAGGGAGGTGGCTACACCTTC. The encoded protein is CASSSGQGGGYTF.

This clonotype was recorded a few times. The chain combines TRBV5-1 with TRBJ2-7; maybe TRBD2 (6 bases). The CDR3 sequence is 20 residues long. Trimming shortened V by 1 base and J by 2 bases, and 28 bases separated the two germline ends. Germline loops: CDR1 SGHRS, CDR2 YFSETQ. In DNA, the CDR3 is TGCGCCAGCAGCTTGCGCCTAGAGAAGGGGAGCCGGGACTTCCCCTACGAGCAGTACTTC. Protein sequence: CASSLRLEKGSRDFPYEQYF.

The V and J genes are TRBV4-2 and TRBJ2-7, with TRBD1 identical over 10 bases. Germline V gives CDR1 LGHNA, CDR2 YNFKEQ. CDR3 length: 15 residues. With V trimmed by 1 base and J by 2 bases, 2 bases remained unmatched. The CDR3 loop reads CASSQGTGGPYEQYF. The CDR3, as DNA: TGTGCCAGCAGCCAAGGGACAGGGGGGCCCTACGAGCAGTACTTC.

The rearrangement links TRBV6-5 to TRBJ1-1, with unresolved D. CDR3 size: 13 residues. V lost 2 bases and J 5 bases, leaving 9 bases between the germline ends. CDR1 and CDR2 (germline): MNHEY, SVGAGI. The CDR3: CASSYGTGTEAFF. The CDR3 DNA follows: TGTGCCAGCAGTTACGGAACGGGGACTGAAGCTTTCTTT.

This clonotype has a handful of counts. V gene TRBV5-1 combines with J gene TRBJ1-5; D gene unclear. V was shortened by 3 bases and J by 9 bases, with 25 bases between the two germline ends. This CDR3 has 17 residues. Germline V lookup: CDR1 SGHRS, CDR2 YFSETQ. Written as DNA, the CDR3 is TGCGCCAGCAGCTACGTTCTGTCCGTCCCTCCTAGACGGCCCCAGCATTTT. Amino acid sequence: CASSYVLSVPPRRPQHF.

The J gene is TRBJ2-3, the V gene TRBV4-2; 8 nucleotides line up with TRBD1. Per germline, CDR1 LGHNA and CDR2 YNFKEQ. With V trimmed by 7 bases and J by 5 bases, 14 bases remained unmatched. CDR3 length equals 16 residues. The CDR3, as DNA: TGTGCCAGCACGGTACTTTTCAGGGGGCGAGGAGATACGCAGTATTTT. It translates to CASTVLFRGRGDTQYF.

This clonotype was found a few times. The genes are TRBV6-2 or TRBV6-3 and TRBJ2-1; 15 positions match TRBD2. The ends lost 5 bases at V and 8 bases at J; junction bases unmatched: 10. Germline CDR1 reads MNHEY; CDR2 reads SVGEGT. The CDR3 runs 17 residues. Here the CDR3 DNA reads TGTGCCAGCAGTCAAAGGACTAGCGGGGGGGCTTGGGATGAGCAGTTCTTC. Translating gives CASSQRTSGGAWDEQFF.

CDR3 sequence reads: CASSGTGGLNSPLHF. CDR3 sequence (DNA): TGTGCCAGTAGTGGAACAGGGGGTCTGAATTCACCCCTCCACTTT. The J gene is TRBJ1-6, the V gene TRBV19; 8 positions match TRBD1. This CDR3 spans 15 amino acids. The J segment lost 7 bases and the V segment lost 5 bases, leaving 7 bases of the junction unmatched. Germline V gene lookup returns CDR1 LNHDA and CDR2 SQIVND (reference sequence).

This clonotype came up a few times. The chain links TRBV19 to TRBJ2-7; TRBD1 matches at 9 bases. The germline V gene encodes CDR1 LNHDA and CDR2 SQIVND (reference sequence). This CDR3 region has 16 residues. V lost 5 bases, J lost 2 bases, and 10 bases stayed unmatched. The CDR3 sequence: CASSPAGQGLPYEQYF. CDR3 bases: TGTGCCAGTAGTCCCGCGGGACAGGGTCTACCCTACGAGCAGTACTTC.

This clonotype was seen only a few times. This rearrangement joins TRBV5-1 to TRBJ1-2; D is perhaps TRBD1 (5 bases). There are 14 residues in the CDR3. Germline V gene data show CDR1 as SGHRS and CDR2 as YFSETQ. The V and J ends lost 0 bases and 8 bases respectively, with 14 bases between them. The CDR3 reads CASSLDRGDEGYTF. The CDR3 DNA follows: TGCGCCAGCAGCTTGGATCGGGGGGACGAAGGCTACACCTTC.

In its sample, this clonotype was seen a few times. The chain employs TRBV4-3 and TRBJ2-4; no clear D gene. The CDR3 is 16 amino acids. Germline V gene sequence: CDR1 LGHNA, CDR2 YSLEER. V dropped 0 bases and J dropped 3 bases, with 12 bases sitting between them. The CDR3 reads CASSQDPDGSKNIQYF. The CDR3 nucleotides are TGCGCCAGCAGCCAAGATCCTGACGGTAGCAAAAACATTCAGTACTTC.

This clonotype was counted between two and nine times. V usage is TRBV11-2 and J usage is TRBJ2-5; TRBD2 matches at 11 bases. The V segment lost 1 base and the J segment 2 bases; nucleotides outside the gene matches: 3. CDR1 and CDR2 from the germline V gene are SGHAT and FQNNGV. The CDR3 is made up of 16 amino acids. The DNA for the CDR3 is TGTGCCAGCAGCTTAGTCCGACTAGCGGGGCAAGAGACCCAGTACTTC. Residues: CASSLVRLAGQETQYF.

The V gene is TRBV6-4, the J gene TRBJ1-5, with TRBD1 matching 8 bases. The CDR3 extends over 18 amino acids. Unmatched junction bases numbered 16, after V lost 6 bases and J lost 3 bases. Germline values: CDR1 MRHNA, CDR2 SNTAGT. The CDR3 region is CASRAAPRDRILNQPQHF. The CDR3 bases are TGTGCCAGCAGAGCGGCCCCCCGGGACAGGATCCTCAATCAGCCCCAGCATTTT.